A selection of T cell receptor beta chains follows, all from one sample in a study of OX40 agonist ivuxolimab in advanced cancers. Using immunoSEQ multiplex PCR, the repertoire was profiled, and TCRdb retains in-frame clones only, with some absent. This table has 150,000 to 180,000 clones, approximately 94% appearing once. The material was CD4+ or CD8+ T cells sorted from blood, obtained in a trial of the OX40 agonist ivuxolimab. These receptors were taken from an adult with an advanced solid tumor such as melanoma, head and neck, liver or kidney cancer. The CDR3 runs from the conserved cysteine through the conserved F or W. D genes are given only for firm matches. The size of a clone is reported for some rows only, either as once, few or many, or as a class for expanded clones.

CDR3,DNA,D,J,size,V
CASSVMGQNYGYTF,TGTGCCAGCAGCGTCATGGGACAAAACTATGGCTACACCTTC,NA,TRBJ1-2,once,TRBV13
CASSQDLNAGGYTF,TGCGCCAGCAGCCAAGATTTAAACGCAGGGGGCTACACCTTC,NA,TRBJ1-2,many,TRBV4-3
CASSLATGVTSYEQYF,TGCGCCAGCAGCTTGGCTACAGGGGTTACATCCTACGAGCAGTACTTC,TRBD1,TRBJ2-7,NA,TRBV5-1
CASSLGQTYNQPQHF,TGTGCCAGCAGTTTAGGACAGACGTACAATCAGCCCCAGCATTTT,NA,TRBJ1-5,NA,TRBV27
CASSYSEILLTEAFF,TGTGCCAGCAGTTACTCTGAGATCCTCCTCACTGAAGCTTTCTTT,NA,TRBJ1-1,NA,TRBV6-6
CASSGDRERNIQYF,TGTGCCAGCAGCGGGGACAGGGAGAGAAACATTCAGTACTTC,TRBD1,TRBJ2-4,NA,TRBV5-4
CSVTIPMEPQHF,TGCAGCGTTACCATACCTATGGAGCCCCAGCATTTT,NA,TRBJ1-5,NA,TRBV29-1
CASSPGSGNQPQHF,TGTGCCAGCTCACCAGGGTCGGGCAATCAGCCCCAGCATTTT,NA,TRBJ1-5,NA,TRBV18
CASTKGFTGNTIYF,TGTGCCAGCACCAAAGGTTTCACTGGAAACACCATATATTTT,NA,TRBJ1-3,NA,TRBV6-5
CASSSPGLTNEKLFF,TGTGCCAGCAGTTCGCCGGGGCTGACTAATGAAAAACTGTTTTTT,NA,TRBJ1-4,NA,TRBV28
CASSPRDTHQETQYF,TGTGCCAGCAGTCCCCGGGACACCCACCAAGAGACCCAGTACTTC,NA,TRBJ2-5,once,TRBV6-5
CASSPQGEPSYEQYF,TGTGCCAGCAGCCCACAGGGGGAGCCTTCCTACGAGCAGTACTTC,TRBD1,TRBJ2-7,NA,TRBV7-8
CASSLVPGGEETQYF,TGTGCCAGCAGCTTAGTTCCAGGCGGGGAAGAGACCCAGTACTTC,NA,TRBJ2-5,NA,TRBV11-1
CASSPGTGESGYTF,TGTGCCAGCAGCCCGGGGACAGGGGAAAGTGGCTACACCTTC,TRBD1,TRBJ1-2,NA,TRBV5-4
CASTDPRVGYTF,TGTGCCAGTACCGACCCCCGAGTTGGCTACACCTTC,NA,TRBJ1-2,NA,TRBV19
CASSYGSGNNQPQHF,TGTGCCAGCAGTTACGGATCAGGGAACAATCAGCCCCAGCATTTT,NA,TRBJ1-5,NA,TRBV6-5
CASSQNTGRSGQPQHF,TGTGCCAGCAGTCAAAACACGGGGCGGTCAGGTCAGCCCCAGCATTTT,NA,TRBJ1-5,NA,TRBV6-6
CASSFEGLAGETSTDTQYF,TGTGCCAGCAGTTTTGAGGGACTAGCGGGTGAAACTAGCACAGATACGCAGTATTTT,TRBD2,TRBJ2-3,NA,TRBV28